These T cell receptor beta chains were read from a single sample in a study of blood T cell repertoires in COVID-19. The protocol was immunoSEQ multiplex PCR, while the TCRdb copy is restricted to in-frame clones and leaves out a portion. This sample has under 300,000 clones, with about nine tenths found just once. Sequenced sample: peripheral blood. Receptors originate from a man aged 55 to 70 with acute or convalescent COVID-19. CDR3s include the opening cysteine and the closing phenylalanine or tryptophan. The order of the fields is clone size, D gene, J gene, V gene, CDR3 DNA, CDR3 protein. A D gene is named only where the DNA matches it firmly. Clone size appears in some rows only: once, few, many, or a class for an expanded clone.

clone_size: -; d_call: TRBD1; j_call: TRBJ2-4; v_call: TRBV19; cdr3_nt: TGTGCCAGTAGTATTCACAGGGGCTCCCAAAACATTCAGTACTTC; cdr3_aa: CASSIHRGSQNIQYF
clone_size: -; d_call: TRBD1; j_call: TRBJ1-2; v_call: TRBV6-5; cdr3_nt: TGTGCCAGCAGAGCGATACAGGGGGCGGATGGCTACACCTTC; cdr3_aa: CASRAIQGADGYTF
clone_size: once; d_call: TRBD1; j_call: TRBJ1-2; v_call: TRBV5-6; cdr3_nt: TGTGCCAGCAGCTTGAGGGGACAGGGGGTAATGAGGAATGGCTACACCTTC; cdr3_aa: CASSLRGQGVMRNGYTF
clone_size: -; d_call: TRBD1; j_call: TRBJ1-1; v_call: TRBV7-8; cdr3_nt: TGTGCCAGCAGCGCAAGGACAGGGAGAACTGAAGCTTTCTTT; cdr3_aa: CASSARTGRTEAFF
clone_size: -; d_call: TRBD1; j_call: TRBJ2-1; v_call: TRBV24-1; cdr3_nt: TGTGCCACCAGTGCCGAGTACGGGACAGGGAGCAATGAGCAGTTCTTC; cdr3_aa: CATSAEYGTGSNEQFF
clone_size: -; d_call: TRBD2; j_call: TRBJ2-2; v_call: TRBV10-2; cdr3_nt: TGCGCCAGCACCCGGGCGGGAGGCACCGGGGAGCTGTTTTTT; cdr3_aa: CASTRAGGTGELFF
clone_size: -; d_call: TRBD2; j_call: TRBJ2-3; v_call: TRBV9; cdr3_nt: TGTGCCAGCAGCCTCGGACTAGGCACAGATACGCAGTATTTT; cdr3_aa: CASSLGLGTDTQYF
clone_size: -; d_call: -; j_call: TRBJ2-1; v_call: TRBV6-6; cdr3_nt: TGTGCCAGCAGTTCGGGCCGGGGGAGAAATGAGCAGTTCTTC; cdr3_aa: CASSSGRGRNEQFF
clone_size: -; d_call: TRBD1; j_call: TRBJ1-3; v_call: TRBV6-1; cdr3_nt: TGTGCCAGCAGTGATCGACAGGGATCTGGAAACACCATATATTTT; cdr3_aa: CASSDRQGSGNTIYF
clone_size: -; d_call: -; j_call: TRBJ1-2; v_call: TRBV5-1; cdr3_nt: TGCGCCAGCAGCCCCGGTCCCACTAACTATGGCTACACCTTC; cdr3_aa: CASSPGPTNYGYTF
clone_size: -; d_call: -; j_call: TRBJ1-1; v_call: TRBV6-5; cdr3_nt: TGTGCCAGCAGTTACGGCAGGATGAACACTGAAGCTTTCTTT; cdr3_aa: CASSYGRMNTEAFF
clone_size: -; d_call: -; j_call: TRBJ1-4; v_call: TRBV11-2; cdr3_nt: TGTGCCAGCAGCTCCGTTACAGGGAAGCCTAATGAAAAACTGTTTTTT; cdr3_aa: CASSSVTGKPNEKLFF
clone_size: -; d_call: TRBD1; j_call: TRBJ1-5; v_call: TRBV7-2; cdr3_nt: TGTGCCAGCAGCTCCGGGACAGGGGCTAGAGGCAATCAGCCCCAGCATTTT; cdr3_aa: CASSSGTGARGNQPQHF
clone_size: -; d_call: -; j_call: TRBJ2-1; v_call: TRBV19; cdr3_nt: TGTGCCAGTAGTATAGTGGTTTATGCGGGCGAGCAGTTCTTC; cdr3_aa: CASSIVVYAGEQFF
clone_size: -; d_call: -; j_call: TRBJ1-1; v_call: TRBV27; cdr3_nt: TGTGCCCTAAGGGGGGGGGCGGACACTGAAGCTTTCTTT; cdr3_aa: CALRGGADTEAFF
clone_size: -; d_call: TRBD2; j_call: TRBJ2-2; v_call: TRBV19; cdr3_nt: TGTGCCAGTAGTTCTCCGGGAGGGAACACCGGGGAGCTGTTTTTT; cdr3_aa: CASSSPGGNTGELFF
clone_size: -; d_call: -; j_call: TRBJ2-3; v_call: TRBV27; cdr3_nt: TGTGCCAGCAGTTTCCCGGGAGAGGGTCCAGATACGCAGTATTTT; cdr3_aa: CASSFPGEGPDTQYF
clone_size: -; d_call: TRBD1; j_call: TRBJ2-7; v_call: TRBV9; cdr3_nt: TGTGCCAGCAGCGTTGGACAGGGGGCTGGAGAGCAGTACTTC; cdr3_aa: CASSVGQGAGEQYF
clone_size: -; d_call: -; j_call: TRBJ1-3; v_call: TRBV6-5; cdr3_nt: TGTGCCAGCGGTCTAGACCGCCGTCCTGGAAACACCATATATTTT; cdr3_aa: CASGLDRRPGNTIYF
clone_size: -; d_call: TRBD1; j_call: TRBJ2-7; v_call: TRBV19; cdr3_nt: TGTGCCAGTAGTTTCCGGGACAGACCCTACGAGCAGTACTTC; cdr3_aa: CASSFRDRPYEQYF